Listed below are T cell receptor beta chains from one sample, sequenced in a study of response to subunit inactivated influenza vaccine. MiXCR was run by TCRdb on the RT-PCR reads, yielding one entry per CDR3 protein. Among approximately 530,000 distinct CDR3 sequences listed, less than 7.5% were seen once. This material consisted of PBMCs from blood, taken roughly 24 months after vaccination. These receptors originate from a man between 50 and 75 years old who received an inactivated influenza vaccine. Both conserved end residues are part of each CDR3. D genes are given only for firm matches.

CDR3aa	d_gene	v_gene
CASSLQTASNTEAFF	NA	TRBV5-1
CSVRRVGGTSGRPYNEQFF	TRBD2	TRBV29-1
CASRLLAGGPIEQYF	TRBD2	TRBV7-2
CASGLLSGGHTGELFF	TRBD2	TRBV28
CASSRRPADRMNTEAFF	NA	TRBV12-3/TRBV12-4
CASSSPPGGETQYF	NA	TRBV7-2
CASKQPNQPQHF	NA	TRBV6-5
CSAKDRGPEKLFF	TRBD1	TRBV20-1
CATSSSLVVQQYF	NA	TRBV15
CASNPGRNGANVLTF	TRBD2	TRBV12-3/TRBV12-4
CSARDQSAVQETQYF	NA	TRBV20-1
CATSDPRTRNTGELFF	NA	TRBV24-1
CASSLWASGGRNEQFF	TRBD2	TRBV4-1
CATSRGSGKPFTDTQYF	NA	TRBV15
CASSPMGRGEQYF	NA	TRBV3-1
CSAGVGLNGNTIYF	NA	TRBV29-1
CASSPRGQGGYTF	TRBD1	TRBV4-2
CSARDQLRTGVYTEAFF	TRBD1	TRBV20-1
CASSYPPAGGGTGELFF	TRBD2	TRBV6-5
CSAPDRVAYEQYF	TRBD1	TRBV20-1
CASSQALGTYEQYF	NA	TRBV4-2
CATSSRSLGTGTYEQYF	TRBD1	TRBV15
CASSTGTVNTGELFF	TRBD1	TRBV5-1
CASSLNLDRLYF	NA	TRBV7-2
CASSLAGEYTEAFF	NA	TRBV5-1
CASSLVEPYEQYF	NA	TRBV7-8
CASSFLNGDEQFF	NA	TRBV7-6
CASSLDQRSEAFF	NA	TRBV5-1
CASSQSLETQYF	NA	TRBV3-1
CASSFRQGRDGTEAFF	NA	TRBV28
CASSQGLAGGDEQFF	TRBD2	TRBV4-3
CSVEGGREYEQYF	TRBD2	TRBV29-1
CASSQGAGVRADTQYF	TRBD2	TRBV4-3
CASSSGLRVEQYF	NA	TRBV6-2/TRBV6-3